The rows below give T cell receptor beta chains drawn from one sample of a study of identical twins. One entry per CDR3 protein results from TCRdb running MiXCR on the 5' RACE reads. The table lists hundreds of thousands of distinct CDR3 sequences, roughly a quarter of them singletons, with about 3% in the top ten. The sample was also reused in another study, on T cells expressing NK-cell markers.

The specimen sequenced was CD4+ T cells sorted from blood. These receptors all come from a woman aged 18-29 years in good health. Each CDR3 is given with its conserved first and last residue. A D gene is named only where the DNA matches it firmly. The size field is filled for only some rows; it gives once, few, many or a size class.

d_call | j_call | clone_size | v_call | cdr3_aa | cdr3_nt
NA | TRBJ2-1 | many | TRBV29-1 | CSVRGGEQFF | TGCAGCGTAAGGGGGGGTGAGCAGTTCTTC
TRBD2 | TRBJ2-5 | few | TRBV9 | CASSPTGTSAETQYF | TGTGCCAGCAGCCCGACCGGGACTAGCGCGGAGACCCAGTACTTC
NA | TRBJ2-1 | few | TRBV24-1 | CATSSIYNEQFF | TGTGCCACCAGTAGTATCTACAATGAGCAGTTCTTC
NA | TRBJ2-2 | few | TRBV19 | CASELRGGSNTGELFF | TGTGCCAGCGAACTACGAGGCGGGTCGAACACCGGGGAGCTGTTTTTT
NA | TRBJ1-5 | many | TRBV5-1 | CASSFGGDQPQHF | TGCGCCAGCAGCTTCGGGGGGGATCAGCCCCAGCATTTT
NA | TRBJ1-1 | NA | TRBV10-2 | CASREAGYTEAFF | TGCGCCAGCAGAGAAGCAGGGTATACTGAAGCTTTCTTT
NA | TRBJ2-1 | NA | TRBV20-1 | CSAPPARIKARGYNEQFF | TGCAGTGCTCCCCCGGCTAGAATTAAGGCTCGGGGATACAATGAGCAGTTCTTC
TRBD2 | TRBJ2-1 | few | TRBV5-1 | CASSLKGASGSSYEQFF | TGCGCCAGCAGCTTGAAAGGGGCTAGCGGGAGCAGTTATGAGCAGTTCTTC
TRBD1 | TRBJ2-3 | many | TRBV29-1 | CSVERQGGGTQYF | TGCAGCGTTGAACGACAGGGGGGTGGTACGCAGTATTTT
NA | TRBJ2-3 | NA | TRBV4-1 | CASSQEGHTDTQYF | TGCGCCAGCAGCCAAGAAGGACACACAGATACGCAGTATTTT
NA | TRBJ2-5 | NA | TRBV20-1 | CSASSTAKETQYF | TGCAGTGCTAGCTCGACAGCGAAAGAGACCCAGTACTTC
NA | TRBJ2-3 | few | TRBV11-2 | CASSPQSGSTDTQYF | TGTGCCAGCAGCCCCCAGAGCGGGAGCACAGATACGCAGTATTTT
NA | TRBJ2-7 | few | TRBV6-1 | CASELSRESYEQYF | TGTGCCAGCGAGCTGAGCAGGGAATCCTACGAGCAGTACTTC
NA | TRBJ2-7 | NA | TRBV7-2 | CASSLLPGGHSYEQYF | TGTGCCAGCAGCCTCCTCCCTGGGGGGCACTCCTACGAGCAGTACTTC